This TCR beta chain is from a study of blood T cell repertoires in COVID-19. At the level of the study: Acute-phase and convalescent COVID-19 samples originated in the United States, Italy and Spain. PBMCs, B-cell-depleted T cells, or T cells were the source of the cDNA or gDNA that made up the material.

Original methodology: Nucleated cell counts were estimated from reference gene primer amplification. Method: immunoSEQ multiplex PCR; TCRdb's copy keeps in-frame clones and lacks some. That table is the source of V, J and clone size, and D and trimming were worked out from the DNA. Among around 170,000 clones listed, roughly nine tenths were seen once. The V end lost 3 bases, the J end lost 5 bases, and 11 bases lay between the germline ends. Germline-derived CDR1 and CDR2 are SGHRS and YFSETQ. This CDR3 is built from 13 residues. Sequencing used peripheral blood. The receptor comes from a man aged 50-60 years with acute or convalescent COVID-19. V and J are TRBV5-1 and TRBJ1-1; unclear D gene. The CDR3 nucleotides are TGCGCCAGCAGCTGGAGGGTAGGTACTGAAGCTTTCTTT. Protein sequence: CASSWRVGTEAFF.